Listed below are T cell receptor beta chains from one sample, sequenced in a study of TIL therapy for anti-PD-1-resistant metastatic lung cancer. The method was immunoSEQ multiplex PCR; TCRdb's version includes in-frame clones alone and lacks a portion of them. The repertoire holds about 10,000 clones, with 56% as singletons. Source: tumor tissue, taken at baseline. The receptors shown here come from a person aged 25-80 years with non-small cell lung cancer. Both conserved end residues are part of each CDR3. Fields, in order: V gene, J gene, CDR3 length, CDR3 protein.

TRBV30	TRBJ2-2	16	CAWTNNRGADTGELFF
TRBV10-3	TRBJ1-2	12	CAISLTASGYTF
TRBV19	TRBJ1-5	13	CASSIFANQPQHF
TRBV6-1	TRBJ2-7	15	CASSEEGPISYEQYF
TRBV28	TRBJ2-3	14	CASSTTSATDTQYF
TRBV27	TRBJ2-3	12	CASTNGVDTQYF
TRBV5-6	TRBJ2-7	13	CASSLRGRGEQYF
TRBV10-2	TRBJ1-2	15	CASRGNRGYNYGYTF
TRBV2	TRBJ1-2	15	CASSKYREGNYGYTF
TRBV2	TRBJ2-7	14	CASSRDRVFYEQYF
TRBV15	TRBJ2-3	15	CATSRGSTAADTQYF
TRBV4-2	TRBJ2-1	16	CASSRQTSGRFAEQFF
TRBV19	TRBJ2-3	15	CASSITFSSTDTQYF
TRBV2	TRBJ2-2	14	CASRVALNTGELFF
TRBV6-5	TRBJ1-2	12	CASVSGAYGYTF
TRBV29-1	TRBJ1-4	13	CSVYRDREEKLFF
TRBV14	TRBJ2-1	18	CASSPTRFVLDTYNEQFF
TRBV6-5	TRBJ2-7	14	CASSDNEGRNEQYF
TRBV11-2	TRBJ2-7	15	CASSLYGQGSYEQYF
TRBV18	TRBJ1-5	14	CASSTKPHTQPQHF
TRBV2	TRBJ1-3	16	CASSEQTGTSGNTIYF
TRBV5-1	TRBJ2-6	15	CASTLDGSGANVLTF
TRBV28	TRBJ1-6	14	CASIRAGRYSPLHF
TRBV20-1	TRBJ2-7	11	CSASPDYEQYF
TRBV7-9	TRBJ2-3	17	CASSLAGRAKTADTQYF
TRBV5-1	TRBJ1-1	16	CASSLELRQGVGEAFF
TRBV10-3	TRBJ2-1	13	CAIKGGDRNEQFF
TRBV4-1	TRBJ2-2	16	CASSRGTSGNGGELFF
TRBV10-1	TRBJ2-7	15	CASSESGDASYEQYF
TRBV28	TRBJ2-7	16	CASNPYGGFTTYEQYF
TRBV7-8	TRBJ1-6	17	CASSLAGEVWHNSPLHF
TRBV6-6	TRBJ2-7	14	CAAKRDRYTYEQYF
TRBV30	TRBJ1-5	17	CAWSVPSRGDSNQPQHF
TRBV28	TRBJ2-7	14	CASSFPGGTYEQYF
TRBV7-8	TRBJ1-2	20	CASSKFFAGKGGQHNYGYTF
TRBV2	TRBJ1-3	16	CASIERTFAGGNTIYF
TRBV28	TRBJ2-5	13	CASRTGHSSEQYF
TRBV2	TRBJ2-5	15	CASSDLGQGQETQYF
TRBV28	TRBJ2-1	19	CASSPQKASGGTPYNEQFF
TRBV7-3	TRBJ1-1	15	CASSLSGVMNTEAFF
TRBV5-1	TRBJ1-2	14	CASSLGTVNYGYTF
TRBV6-1	TRBJ1-2	16	CASSEGRSGGFYGYTF